This T cell receptor (beta chain) was sequenced for a study of T cells in Graves' hyperthyroidism and ophthalmopathy. CDR1 SGHRS and CDR2 YFSETQ come from the germline V gene. Trimming cost V 0 bases and J 9 bases; bases outside gene matches: 8. The CDR3 runs to 15 residues. Many counts were recorded for this clonotype. RNA transcripts gave rise to amplified TCR beta CDR3 regions. The primer set for the first-round RT-PCR of the TCR CDR3 was HTBI. From the multiplex PCR reads, TCRdb called clonotypes with MiXCR, one entry per CDR3 protein. This table holds approximately 700,000 distinct CDR3 sequences, roughly 17% found once.

Material: blood. The V call is TRBV5-1, the J call TRBJ2-1; TRBD2 aligns across 8 bases. The origin of this receptor is a man aged 18 to 35 with Graves' hyperthyroidism. The CDR3 region is CASSLAPAGAGEQFF. The CDR3 nucleotides read TGCGCCAGCAGCTTGGCCCCAGCGGGAGCGGGTGAGCAGTTCTTC.